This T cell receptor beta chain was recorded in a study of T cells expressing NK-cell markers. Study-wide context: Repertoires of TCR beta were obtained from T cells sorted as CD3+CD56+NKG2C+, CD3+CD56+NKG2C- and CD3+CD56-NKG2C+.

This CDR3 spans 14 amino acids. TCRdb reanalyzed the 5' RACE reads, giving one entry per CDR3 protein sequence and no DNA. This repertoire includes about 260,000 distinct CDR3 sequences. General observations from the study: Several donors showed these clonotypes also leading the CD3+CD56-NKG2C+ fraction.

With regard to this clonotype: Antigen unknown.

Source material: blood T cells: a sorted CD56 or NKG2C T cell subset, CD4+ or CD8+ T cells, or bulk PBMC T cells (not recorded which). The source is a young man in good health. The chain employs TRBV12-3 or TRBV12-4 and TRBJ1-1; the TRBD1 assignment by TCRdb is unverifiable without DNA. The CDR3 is CASSLVRADAEAFF.